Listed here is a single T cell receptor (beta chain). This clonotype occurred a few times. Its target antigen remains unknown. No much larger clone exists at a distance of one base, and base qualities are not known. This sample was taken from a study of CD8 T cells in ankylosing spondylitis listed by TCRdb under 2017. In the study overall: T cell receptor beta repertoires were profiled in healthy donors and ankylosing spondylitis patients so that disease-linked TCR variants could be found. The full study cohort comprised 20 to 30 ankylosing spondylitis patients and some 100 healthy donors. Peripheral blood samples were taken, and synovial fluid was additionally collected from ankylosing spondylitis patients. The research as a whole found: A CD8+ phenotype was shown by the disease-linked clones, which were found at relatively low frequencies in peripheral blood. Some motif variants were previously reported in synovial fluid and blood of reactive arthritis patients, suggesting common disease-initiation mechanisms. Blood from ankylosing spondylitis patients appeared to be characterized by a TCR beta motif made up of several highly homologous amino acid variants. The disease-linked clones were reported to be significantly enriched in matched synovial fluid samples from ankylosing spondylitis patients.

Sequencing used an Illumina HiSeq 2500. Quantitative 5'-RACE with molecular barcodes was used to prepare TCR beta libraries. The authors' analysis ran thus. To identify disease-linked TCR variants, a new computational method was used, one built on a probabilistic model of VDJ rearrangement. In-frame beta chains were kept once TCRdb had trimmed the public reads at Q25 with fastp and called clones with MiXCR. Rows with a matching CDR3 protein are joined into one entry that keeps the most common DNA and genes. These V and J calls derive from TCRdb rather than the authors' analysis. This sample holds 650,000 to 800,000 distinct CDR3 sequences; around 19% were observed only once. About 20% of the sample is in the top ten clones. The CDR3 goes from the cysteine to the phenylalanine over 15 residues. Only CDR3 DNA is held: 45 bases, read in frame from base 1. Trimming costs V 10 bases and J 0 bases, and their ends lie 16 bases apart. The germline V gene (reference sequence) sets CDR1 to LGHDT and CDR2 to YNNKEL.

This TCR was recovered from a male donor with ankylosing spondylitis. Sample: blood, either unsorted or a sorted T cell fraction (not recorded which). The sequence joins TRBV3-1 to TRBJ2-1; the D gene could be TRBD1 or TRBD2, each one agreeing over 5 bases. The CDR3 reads CATGRDGSSYNEQFF. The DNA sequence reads TGTGCCACGGGAAGGGACGGAAGCTCCTACAATGAGCAGTTCTTC.